This T cell receptor beta chain appears in the sequencing data of a study of response to subunit inactivated influenza vaccine. Study-wide results and limits: Authors suggested each seasonal flu vaccination may recruit only limited numbers of new T cells.

Points on this clonotype: Its antigen is undetermined.

Germline V lookup: CDR1 MDHEN, CDR2 SYDVKM. Trimming took 7 bases from V and 5 from J; bases not matched to a gene: 9. The CDR3 sequence is 15 residues long. Via MiXCR, TCRdb re-called the RT-PCR reads, giving one row per CDR3 protein. This table holds around 190,000 distinct CDR3 sequences, approximately 9.2% found once. The chain couples TRBV28 to TRBJ1-2; 11 bases fit TRBD1. The sample in question was non-naive T cells sorted from PBMCs, obtained on the day of vaccination. The sequence was collected from a man in his forties or fifties who received an inactivated influenza vaccine. CDR3 residues: CASNPGQGAVYGYTF. The CDR3 DNA reads TGTGCCAGCAACCCAGGACAGGGGGCGGTGTATGGCTACACCTTC.